This record looks at one TCR beta chain sequence and its context. V trimming: 7 bases; J trimming: 10 bases; junction bases outside the gene matches: 17. CDR3 length: 16 amino acids. Germline V gene sequence: CDR1 ENHRY, CDR2 SYGVKD. Original methodology: Scientists estimated how many nucleated cells there were by amplifying reference gene primers. Clones were read by immunoSEQ multiplex PCR, and TCRdb kept only the in-frame ones, dropping some. V and J calls and clone size are given by that table; D and trimming were obtained from the DNA. The sample holds some 370,000 clones, 80% to 90% seen once. Enrollment of patients from Seattle took place during active infection, with longitudinal follow-up. The data originate from a study of blood T cell repertoires in COVID-19.

The chain uses TRBV10-3 and TRBJ2-2, with TRBD2 identical over 8 bases. The receptor comes from a woman younger than 45 with COVID-19, enrolled during active disease. Sequenced sample: peripheral blood. The CDR3 loop is CAITINLAGRREELFF. The CDR3 nucleotides are TGTGCCATCACCATTAATTTAGCGGGACGTCGGGAGGAGCTGTTTTTT.